This TCR beta chain derives from a study of cytomegalovirus exposure and HLA in healthy donors. The PCR ran on 60 Vbeta and 13 Jbeta primers. Measured with immunoSEQ multiplex PCR; TCRdb has only the in-frame clones, and not every one. In the table there are some 120,000 clones, 65% to 80% of which are singletons. The CDR3 runs to 17 residues. V shed 6 bases and J 0 bases; nucleotides not matched to a gene: 11. Germline V gene sequence: CDR1 KGHSH, CDR2 LQKENI. Material: PBMCs. This receptor was taken from a human donor in good health. This chain joins TRBV18 and TRBJ2-1; 7 bases match TRBD1. The CDR3 region has the DNA TGTGCCAGCTCCATAGACAGGGTAACGAGCTCCTACAATGAGCAGTTCTTC. This translates into CASSIDRVTSSYNEQFF.